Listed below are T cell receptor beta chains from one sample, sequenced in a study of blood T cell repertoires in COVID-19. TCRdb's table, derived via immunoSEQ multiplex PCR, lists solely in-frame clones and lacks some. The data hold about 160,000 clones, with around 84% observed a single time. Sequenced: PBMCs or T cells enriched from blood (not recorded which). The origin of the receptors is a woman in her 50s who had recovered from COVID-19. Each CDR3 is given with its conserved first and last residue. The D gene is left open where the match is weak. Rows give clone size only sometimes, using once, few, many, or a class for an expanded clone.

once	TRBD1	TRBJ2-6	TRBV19	TGTGCCAGTAGTACCCACTACAGGGGGCTGATCCCAATCTCTGGGGCCAACGTCCTGACTTTC	CASSTHYRGLIPISGANVLTF
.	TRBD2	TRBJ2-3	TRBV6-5	TGTGCCAGCAGGACTAGCGGGGGGACAGATACGCAGTATTTT	CASRTSGGTDTQYF
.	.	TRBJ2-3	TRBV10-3	TGTGCCATCTGTCAAGGGGATTCAGATACGCAGTATTTT	CAICQGDSDTQYF
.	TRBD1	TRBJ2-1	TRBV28	TGTGCCAGCAGTCCTTGGGGACAGGGGGGGAACAATGAGCAGTTCTTC	CASSPWGQGGNNEQFF
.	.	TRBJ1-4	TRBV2	TGTGCCAGCAGTTATCTAGAAGATGAAAAACTGTTTTTT	CASSYLEDEKLFF
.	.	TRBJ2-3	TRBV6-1	TGTGCCAGCAGTGAACCAATGAGAACTAGGCCCACAGATACGCAGTATTTT	CASSEPMRTRPTDTQYF
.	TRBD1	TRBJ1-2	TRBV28	TGTGCCAGTAACAATCGACAGGGGGCGAAGGGCTACACCTTC	CASNNRQGAKGYTF
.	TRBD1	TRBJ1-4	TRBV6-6	TGTGCCAGCAATGACAGGGGGTCAGGGTCGAATGAAAAACTGTTTTTT	CASNDRGSGSNEKLFF
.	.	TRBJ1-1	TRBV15	TGTGCCACCAGCAGGGGAGAGGACCGAACTGAAGCTTTCTTT	CATSRGEDRTEAFF
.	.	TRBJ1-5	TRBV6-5	TGTGCCAGCAGTTACTCGGGGCGCAATCAGCCCCAGCATTTT	CASSYSGRNQPQHF
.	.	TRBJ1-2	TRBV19	TGTGCCAGTAGTATTGGAAGGGAGGTTGGGTATGGCTACACCTTC	CASSIGREVGYGYTF
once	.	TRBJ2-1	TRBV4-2	TGTGCCAGCAGCCAAGATCCTAGACAGGAGGAGTTCTTC	CASSQDPRQEEFF
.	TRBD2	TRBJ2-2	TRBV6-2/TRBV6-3	TGTGCCAGCAACCCGGGACTAGCGGGACCGGAGCTGTTTTTT	CASNPGLAGPELFF
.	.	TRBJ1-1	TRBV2	TGTGCCAGCAGTGAATCCGGGTTGCACACTGAAGCTTTCTTT	CASSESGLHTEAFF
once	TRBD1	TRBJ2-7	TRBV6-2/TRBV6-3	TGTGCCAGCAGCCGCACTATGACAGGGGGCCTCTACGAGCAGTACTTC	CASSRTMTGGLYEQYF
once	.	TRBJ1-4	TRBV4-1	TGCGCCAGCAGCCAATCGGAGACCCAGGGGAGTGAAAAACTGTTTTTT	CASSQSETQGSEKLFF
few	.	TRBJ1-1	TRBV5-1	TGCGCCAGCAGCTTGGAGCAGGGGCTCACTGAAGCTTTCTTT	CASSLEQGLTEAFF
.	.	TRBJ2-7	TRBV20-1	TGCAGTGCTAGAGATTACTACGAGCAGTACTTC	CSARDYYEQYF
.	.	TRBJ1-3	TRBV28	TGTGCCAGCCGAACAGGATCTGGAAACACCATATATTTT	CASRTGSGNTIYF
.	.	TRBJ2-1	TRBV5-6	TGTGCCAGCAGCTTGGTTGGCGGGGCATACAATGAGCAGTTCTTC	CASSLVGGAYNEQFF
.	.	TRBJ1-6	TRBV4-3	TGCGCCAGCAGCCAAGGTTCAAATTCACCCCTCCACTTT	CASSQGSNSPLHF
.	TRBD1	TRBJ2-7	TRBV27	TGTGCCAGCAGATACTACAGGGGGCGCTTAAGCTACGAGCAGTACTTC	CASRYYRGRLSYEQYF
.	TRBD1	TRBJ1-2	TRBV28	TGTGCCAGCACCATGACAGGGGCTGGGGTTGTTGGGGGCTACACCTTC	CASTMTGAGVVGGYTF
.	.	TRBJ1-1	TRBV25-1	TGTGCCAGCAGGAGCAACACTGAAGCTTTCTTT	CASRSNTEAFF
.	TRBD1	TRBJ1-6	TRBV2	TGTGCCAGCAGTGTGGGACAGGGTAATTCACCCCTCCACTTT	CASSVGQGNSPLHF
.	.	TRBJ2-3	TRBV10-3	TGTGCCATCAGTGAGTCGAGAAAGGGGGATACGCAGTATTTT	CAISESRKGDTQYF
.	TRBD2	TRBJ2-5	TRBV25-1	TGTGCCAGCAGTGAGCTAGCGGGATCTCAAGAGACCCAGTACTTC	CASSELAGSQETQYF
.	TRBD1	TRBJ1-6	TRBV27	TGTGCCAGCAGTCCCCACAGGGGTGGATCACCCCTCCACTTT	CASSPHRGGSPLHF
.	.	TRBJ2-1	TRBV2	TGTGCCAGCAGGCCCAGGCCCTCCTACAATGAGCAGTTCTTC	CASRPRPSYNEQFF
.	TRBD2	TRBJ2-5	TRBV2	TGTGCCAGCAGAAAGCGGGAGGGCCCGGGAGAGACCCAGTACTTC	CASRKREGPGETQYF
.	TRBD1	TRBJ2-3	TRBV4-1	TGCGCCAGCAGCCAAGTATCGACAGGGGTCCTCACAGATACGCAGTATTTT	CASSQVSTGVLTDTQYF